Following are 16 T cell receptor beta chains from one sample sequenced in a study of blood T cells in healthy people across ages. The authors ran a second PCR of 7 to 11 cycles using a sample-barcoded 5' primer and a J-beta primer mix. In TCRdb, the 5' RACE reads were re-called with MiXCR into one record per CDR3 protein. The sample holds 850,000 to 1,000,000 distinct CDR3 sequences, around 49% seen once. The sample was blood. The origin of the receptors is a man younger than 40 in good health.

The CDR3 region has the DNA TGTGCCAGCAGTTCTACAGGGGTGTCCTACAATGAGCAGTTCTTC. Its protein product is CASSSTGVSYNEQFF. The chain employs TRBV9 and TRBJ2-1; TRBD1 matches at 7 bases. There are 15 residues in the CDR3. Germline values: CDR1 SGDLS, CDR2 YYNGEE. After removal of 5 bases from V and 1 base from J, the junction contained 6 bases not matched to a gene.

This sequence joins TRBV6-1 and TRBJ2-6; maybe TRBD1 (6 bases). Per germline, CDR1 MNHNS and CDR2 SASEGT. V was trimmed by 3 bases and J by 4 bases, leaving 10 bases between them. This CDR3 has 15 residues. Here the CDR3 DNA reads TGTGCCAGCAGTGATCAGGGGACCGGGGCCAACGTCCTGACTTTC. This encodes CASSDQGTGANVLTF.

This chain links TRBV4-1 with TRBJ2-3, with 11 bases that match TRBD2. This CDR3 is 18 amino acids long. J lost 1 base, V lost 4 bases, and 10 bases had no gene match. Per the germline V gene, CDR1 is MGHRA and CDR2 is YSYEKL. The CDR3 sequence: CASSPTAATSGGTDTQYF. DNA of the CDR3: TGCGCCAGCAGCCCAACGGCGGCGACTAGCGGGGGCACAGATACGCAGTATTTT.

The CDR3 loop is CASSYRGGSSSYEQYF. In DNA form, the CDR3 reads TGCGCCAGCAGCTACCGAGGTGGCAGTAGCTCCTACGAGCAGTACTTC. The chain links TRBV5-1 to TRBJ2-7; no clear D gene. The CDR3 covers 16 residues. Germline V gene data show CDR1 as SGHRS and CDR2 as YFSETQ. Trimming shortened V by 3 bases and J by 0 bases, and 16 bases separated the two germline ends.

The CDR3 reads CASSFRGGTYNEQFF. In DNA, the CDR3 is TGTGCCAGCAGTTTCAGAGGAGGGACCTACAATGAGCAGTTCTTC. The chain links TRBV27 to TRBJ2-1, with D possibly being TRBD2 (6 bases). Between the trimmed V and J ends, which lost 3 bases and 2 bases, there was a span of 11 bases. CDR1 and CDR2 from the germline V gene are MNHEY and SMNVEV (reference sequence). CDR3 length equals 15 residues.

The chain is built from TRBV12-3 or TRBV12-4 and TRBJ2-5, with 7 positions matching TRBD2. This CDR3 is 15 amino acids long. Germline trimming cut 3 bases from V and 3 bases from J; bases unmatched to any gene: 7. The CDR3 nucleotides are TGTGCCAGCAGTTTCCTCCTAGCGGCAAAAGAGACCCAGTACTTC. Protein product: CASSFLLAAKETQYF.

On this clonotype itself: The junction differs from germline at one of its ends, possibly a read error. This chain connects TRBV7-7 to TRBJ2-1; D is undetermined. The germline CDR1 and CDR2 sequences are SSHAT and FNYEAQ (reference sequence). CDR3 size: 15 residues. CDR3 loop: CASSLGVVSYNEQFF. For the CDR3, the DNA is TGTGCTAGCAGCTTAGGAGTGGTCTCCTACAATGAGCAGTTCTTC.

This clonotype was detected only a few times. The chain is built from TRBV27 and TRBJ2-7; the D is unclear. Trimming pared 4 bases from V and 6 bases from J, leaving 10 bases between. The CDR3 is made up of 12 amino acids. In germline, CDR1 is MNHEY, CDR2 SMNVEV (reference sequence). The CDR3 bases are TGTGCCAGCAGTTCCCCGCCCTTCGAGCAGTACTTC. Translating gives CASSSPPFEQYF.

This clonotype occurred many times. The chain employs TRBV11-2 and TRBJ2-1; the D gene is possibly TRBD1 (5 bases). The CDR3 covers 14 residues. CDR1 and CDR2 from the germline V gene are SGHAT and FQNNGV. The ends were cut back, 5 bases at V and 4 bases at J, with 12 bases in the middle. CDR3 sequence (DNA): TGTGCCAGCAGCCCGCAGACAGTTTACAATGAGCAGTTCTTC. Amino acids: CASSPQTVYNEQFF.

The J gene is TRBJ2-3, the V gene TRBV20-1, with TRBD2 matching over 8 bases. CDR1 DFQATT and CDR2 SNEGSKA come from the germline V gene (reference sequence). The CDR3 totals 16 residues. The junction had 10 bases not matched to a gene; V was cut back by 3 bases and J by 2 bases. CDR3 DNA: TGCAGTGCTAGTCCCATCCAACTAGCGGTCACAGATACGCAGTATTTT. This sequence encodes CSASPIQLAVTDTQYF.

This rearrangement joins TRBV29-1 to TRBJ2-4, with TRBD1 as a possible D gene (7 bases). V lost 6 bases, J lost 14 bases, and 23 bases lay in between. Germline lookup yields CDR1 SQVTM and CDR2 ANQGSEA. This CDR3 has 13 residues. The CDR3 nucleotides are TGCAGCGTAGTCGGACAGGCGGACTACGAGGAGTACTTC. Translated, it gives CSVVGQADYEEYF.

The rearrangement joins TRBV12-3 or TRBV12-4 to TRBJ2-1; D gene ambiguous. Matching the DNA end better, TRBJ2-7 makes the J call doubtful. The CDR3 totals 14 residues. CDR3 in DNA: TGTGCCAGCAGTTTAGGAAGACCGCCAAACGAGCAGTACTTC. It is translated as CASSLGRPPNEQYF.

The sample holds a few counts of this clonotype. This sequence joins TRBV29-1 and TRBJ2-1; D unresolved. The germline V and J ends were trimmed by 4 bases and 7 bases, with 8 bases remaining between them. The CDR3 runs to 11 residues. Per the germline V gene, CDR1 is SQVTM and CDR2 is ANQGSEA. DNA for the CDR3: TGCAGCGTTGGGGTGGGGAATGAGCAGTTCTTC. Translation gives CSVGVGNEQFF.

A few counts support this clonotype. The rearrangement uses TRBV7-2 and TRBJ2-5; 8 bases align to TRBD2. J was trimmed by 4 bases and V by 4 bases; bases with no gene match: 8. Germline CDR1 and CDR2: SGHTA and FQGNSA. CDR3 length: 15 amino acids. The DNA for the CDR3 is TGTGCCAGCAGCTGGGTAGCGGGGCCGTTAGAGACCCAGTACTTC. Its translation is CASSWVAGPLETQYF.

The chain couples TRBV28 to TRBJ2-7; possibly TRBD2 for D (7 bases). The V end lost 6 bases, the J end lost 1 base, and 16 bases lay between the germline ends. This CDR3 is 15 amino acids long. Germline V gene data show CDR1 as MDHEN and CDR2 as SYDVKM. CDR3: CASRVQGRGSYEQYF. The CDR3 DNA sequence: TGTGCCAGCAGGGTTCAGGGGAGGGGTTCCTACGAGCAGTACTTC.

The sample holds a few counts of this clonotype. This chain joins TRBV5-1 and TRBJ2-7, with a tentative D call TRBD1 (5 bases). CDR1 is SGHRS, CDR2 YFSETQ, per germline. The V end was cut by 0 bases, the J end by 3 bases, with 10 bases between. The length of the CDR3 is 14 residues. The CDR3, as DNA: TGCGCCAGCAGCTTGGAGACAGCTAACTACGAGCAGTACTTC. Protein product: CASSLETANYEQYF.